The 7 T cell receptor beta chains below come from one sample, sequenced in a study of blood T cell repertoires in COVID-19. Produced via immunoSEQ multiplex PCR; TCRdb's table is partial and in-frame only. The repertoire holds about 31,000 clones, with roughly 90% as singletons. Sequencing was done on a sample of peripheral blood. These receptor sequences come from a man aged 55 to 69 with COVID-19, enrolled during active disease.

Worth noting for this clone: The limits of the CDR3 on the DNA are not certain, so only TCRdb's listed CDR3 is given. J is TRBJ1-2 and V is TRBV5-4. Ends included, the CDR3 has 13 residues. The germline V gene has CDR1 SGHNT and CDR2 YYREEE (reference sequence). The CDR3 loop is CASSPIFGEGNTF.

This chain links TRBV2 with TRBJ2-2; D gene uncertain. This CDR3 spans 15 amino acids. V was trimmed by 5 bases and J by 3 bases, leaving 13 bases between them. The germline gives CDR1 SNHLY, CDR2 FYNNEI. The CDR3 DNA reads TGTGCCAGCAGTATTCTCCAGGCCCACACCGGGGAGCTGTTTTTT. It translates to CASSILQAHTGELFF.

The chain joins TRBV28 to TRBJ1-2; TRBD1 agrees at 8 bases. The CDR3 loop spans 15 amino acids. CDR1 and CDR2 from the germline V gene are MDHEN and SYDVKM. V shed 5 bases, J shed 2 bases, and the junction held 7 bases outside the gene matches. The CDR3 protein is CASSRQGAANYGYTF. CDR3 nucleotide sequence: TGTGCCAGCAGTCGCCAGGGGGCGGCGAACTATGGCTACACCTTC.

The chain combines TRBV27 with TRBJ2-1, with D perhaps TRBD1 (5 bases). With 3 bases removed from V and 0 bases from J, the gap between germline ends came to 9 bases. CDR1 and CDR2 (germline): MNHEY, SMNVEV (reference sequence). The CDR3 loop spans 15 amino acids. As DNA, the CDR3 is TGTGCCAGCAGTTTGGGGCGGAGCTCCTACAATGAGCAGTTCTTC. Its translation: CASSLGRSSYNEQFF.

The CDR3 sequence: CASSPGLEASYNEQFF. The CDR3 DNA sequence: TGTGCCAGCAGCCCAGGACTAGAAGCCTCCTACAATGAGCAGTTCTTC. The chain has TRBV5-4 and TRBJ2-1; 7 nucleotides agree with TRBD2. V was clipped by 4 bases and J by 0 bases; unmatched bases: 7. The CDR3 totals 16 residues. From germline, CDR1 is SGHNT and CDR2 YYREEE (reference sequence).

This clone was picked up one time. This sequence joins TRBV10-3 and TRBJ2-7; a weak D match, TRBD1 (5 bases). The V gene lost 4 bases and the J gene lost 5 bases, with 15 bases spanning the gap. CDR3 length: 14 residues. Germline assignment: CDR1 ENHRY and CDR2 SYGVKD. CDR3 region: CAISVSAGLHEQYF. In DNA, the CDR3 is TGTGCCATCAGTGTCTCAGCAGGGTTACACGAGCAGTACTTC.

V usage is TRBV11-3 and J usage is TRBJ1-5, with a weak D call TRBD1 (6 bases). Per germline, CDR1 SGHNT and CDR2 YENEEA. This CDR3 has 17 amino acids. The V end lost 2 bases, the J end lost 2 bases, and 16 bases lay between the germline ends. The CDR3 bases are TGTGCCAGCAGCTTATCCCCAGGGGAGGGGGGCAATCAGCCCCAGCATTTT. It encodes CASSLSPGEGGNQPQHF.